These T cell receptor beta chains were read from a single sample in a study of T-cell reconstitution after alpha-beta-depleted transplantation in children. TCRdb redid the calling of the PCR reads with MiXCR, one entry per CDR3 protein. The top ten hold less than 4.5% of the sample, which has about 610,000 distinct CDR3 sequences, over 9.5% seen once. The specimen was PBMCs from the stem cell graft donor, collected from the stem cell graft. The receptors here all came from a human donor who donated a stem cell graft to a child with acute myeloid leukemia. CDR3s include the opening cysteine and the closing phenylalanine or tryptophan. The D gene is left open where the match is weak. Clone size, where shown, is once, few, many, or a class for clones that have expanded.

v_gene: TRBV10-3
j_gene: TRBJ1-5
abundance: -
d_gene: -
len: 16
CDR3nt: TGTGACATCAGTGATCCGTCCCTCGAGGGTAATCAGCCCCAGCATTTT
CDR3aa: CDISDPSLEGNQPQHF

v_gene: TRBV30
j_gene: TRBJ1-4
abundance: few
d_gene: -
len: 13
CDR3nt: TGTGCCTGGAGTGTACAACACCTTGAAAAACTGTTTTTT
CDR3aa: CAWSVQHLEKLFF

v_gene: TRBV7-2
j_gene: TRBJ2-3
abundance: -
d_gene: TRBD1
len: 15
CDR3nt: TGTGCCAGCAGCTTAGAGGGACAGGGGAGGAATACGCAGTATTTT
CDR3aa: CASSLEGQGRNTQYF

v_gene: TRBV7-8
j_gene: TRBJ2-3
abundance: few
d_gene: -
len: 13
CDR3nt: TGTGCCAGCCACCCCTCGGGCACAGATACGCAGTATTTT
CDR3aa: CASHPSGTDTQYF

v_gene: TRBV28
j_gene: TRBJ1-3
abundance: -
d_gene: TRBD1
len: 15
CDR3nt: TGTGCCAGCAGTGTCGGGACAGTATCTGGAAACACCATATATTTT
CDR3aa: CASSVGTVSGNTIYF

v_gene: TRBV7-2
j_gene: TRBJ1-5
abundance: few
d_gene: -
len: 15
CDR3nt: TGTGCCAGCAGCTTAAAGGGGACAAGCAATCAGCCCCAGCATTTT
CDR3aa: CASSLKGTSNQPQHF

v_gene: TRBV28
j_gene: TRBJ2-2
abundance: -
d_gene: -
len: 16
CDR3nt: TGTGCCAGCACCCGAGGGGGGGGAGGAAACACCGGGGAGCTGTTTTTT
CDR3aa: CASTRGGGGNTGELFF

v_gene: TRBV20-1
j_gene: TRBJ2-5
abundance: few
d_gene: -
len: 14
CDR3nt: TGCAGTGCTAGACAGCCGGTAAACCAAGAGACCCAGTACTTC
CDR3aa: CSARQPVNQETQYF

v_gene: TRBV20-1
j_gene: TRBJ2-5
abundance: -
d_gene: -
len: 15
CDR3nt: TGCAGTGCTAGAGACCTTGGCGGTTCTCAAGAGACCCAGTACTTC
CDR3aa: CSARDLGGSQETQYF

v_gene: TRBV30
j_gene: TRBJ2-7
abundance: -
d_gene: -
len: 14
CDR3nt: TGTGCCTGGAGGTTGAGCGGGCGGTCCTACGAGCAGTACTTC
CDR3aa: CAWRLSGRSYEQYF

v_gene: TRBV4-3
j_gene: TRBJ2-7
abundance: -
d_gene: TRBD2
len: 15
CDR3nt: TGCGCCAGCAGCGCTCTAGCGGGAGGTCCAGGGGAGCAGTACTTC
CDR3aa: CASSALAGGPGEQYF

v_gene: TRBV12-3/TRBV12-4
j_gene: TRBJ1-2
abundance: many
d_gene: TRBD1
len: 15
CDR3nt: TGTGCCAGCAGTTTATTGGGGACAGGGGCGCGAGGCTACACCTTC
CDR3aa: CASSLLGTGARGYTF

v_gene: TRBV13
j_gene: TRBJ1-1
abundance: many
d_gene: -
len: 13
CDR3nt: TGTGCCAGCAGCTTAGAGGGTCGGGCTGAAGCTTTCTTT
CDR3aa: CASSLEGRAEAFF

v_gene: TRBV6-1
j_gene: TRBJ1-1
abundance: -
d_gene: -
len: 14
CDR3nt: TGTGCCACCGGGGGGTTCACGGTGCACACTGAAGCTTTCTTT
CDR3aa: CATGGFTVHTEAFF

v_gene: TRBV28
j_gene: TRBJ2-1
abundance: -
d_gene: TRBD2
len: 15
CDR3nt: TGTGCCAGCAGCCGAAGCGGGAGGGCCCAGGGTGAGCAGTTCTTC
CDR3aa: CASSRSGRAQGEQFF

v_gene: TRBV27
j_gene: TRBJ2-7
abundance: -
d_gene: TRBD2
len: 15
CDR3nt: TGTGCCAGCAGTTTATTCGGGGGGAACTCCTACGAGCAGTACTTC
CDR3aa: CASSLFGGNSYEQYF

v_gene: TRBV12-3/TRBV12-4
j_gene: TRBJ2-5
abundance: many
d_gene: -
len: 15
CDR3nt: TGTGCCAGCAGTTTAGAGGCGGGGATAGGAGAGACCCAGTACTTC
CDR3aa: CASSLEAGIGETQYF

v_gene: TRBV24-1
j_gene: TRBJ2-2
abundance: many
d_gene: -
len: 13
CDR3nt: TGTGCCACCAGTGATCCGTTTCCCGGGGAGCTGTTTTTT
CDR3aa: CATSDPFPGELFF

v_gene: TRBV10-3
j_gene: TRBJ2-3
abundance: -
d_gene: -
len: 14
CDR3nt: TGTGCCATCAGTATTGGACAGAGCACAGATACGCAGTATTTT
CDR3aa: CAISIGQSTDTQYF

v_gene: TRBV20-1
j_gene: TRBJ2-7
abundance: few
d_gene: -
len: 11
CDR3nt: TGCAGTGCTAGAGTGATGGGGGAGCAGTACTTC
CDR3aa: CSARVMGEQYF

v_gene: TRBV12-3/TRBV12-4
j_gene: TRBJ1-1
abundance: -
d_gene: -
len: 14
CDR3nt: TGTGCCAGCAGTGCAGGTAACCCAAACACTGAAGCTTTCTTT
CDR3aa: CASSAGNPNTEAFF

v_gene: TRBV6-2/TRBV6-3
j_gene: TRBJ2-5
abundance: -
d_gene: -
len: 13
CDR3nt: TGTGCCAGCCAAGCCTCGAACCAAGAGACCCAGTACTTC
CDR3aa: CASQASNQETQYF

v_gene: TRBV12-3/TRBV12-4
j_gene: TRBJ1-1
abundance: many
d_gene: -
len: 13
CDR3nt: TGTGCCAGCACCAGGACAGCAAACACTGAAGCTTTCTTT
CDR3aa: CASTRTANTEAFF

v_gene: TRBV9
j_gene: TRBJ2-3
abundance: few
d_gene: -
len: 15
CDR3nt: TGTGCCAGCAGCCACCGGGACCTGACCCCTAATACGCAGTATTTT
CDR3aa: CASSHRDLTPNTQYF

v_gene: TRBV5-6
j_gene: TRBJ2-7
abundance: few
d_gene: -
len: 15
CDR3nt: TGTGCCAGCAGCTTAAATTGGCGACCTAACTACGAGCAGTACTTC
CDR3aa: CASSLNWRPNYEQYF

v_gene: TRBV20-1
j_gene: TRBJ2-5
abundance: many
d_gene: -
len: 12
CDR3nt: TGCAGTGCTAGAACCTCTAAAGAGACCCAGTACTTC
CDR3aa: CSARTSKETQYF

v_gene: TRBV6-2/TRBV6-3
j_gene: TRBJ2-6
abundance: -
d_gene: TRBD1
len: 17
CDR3nt: TGTGCCAGCAGTTACTACGGGACAGATTCTGGGGCCAACGTCCTGACTTTC
CDR3aa: CASSYYGTDSGANVLTF

v_gene: TRBV5-1
j_gene: TRBJ2-1
abundance: few
d_gene: TRBD2
len: 16
CDR3nt: TGCGCCAGCACCTATAGCGGGAACGGGGGGAGTGGTGAGCAGTTCTTC
CDR3aa: CASTYSGNGGSGEQFF

v_gene: TRBV12-3/TRBV12-4
j_gene: TRBJ2-5
abundance: many
d_gene: TRBD2
len: 13
CDR3nt: TGTGCCAGCACCCTTAGCGGGAGAGAGACCCAGTACTTC
CDR3aa: CASTLSGRETQYF

v_gene: TRBV3-1
j_gene: TRBJ2-2
abundance: few
d_gene: -
len: 15
CDR3nt: TGTGCCAGCAGCCAAAGCCACCAGAGAACCGGGGAGCTGTTTTTT
CDR3aa: CASSQSHQRTGELFF

v_gene: TRBV6-2/TRBV6-3
j_gene: TRBJ1-5
abundance: -
d_gene: -
len: 15
CDR3nt: TGTGCCAGCAGCTATCGTCAAGGGGTGGATCAGCCCCAGCATTTT
CDR3aa: CASSYRQGVDQPQHF

v_gene: TRBV20-1
j_gene: TRBJ2-1
abundance: -
d_gene: TRBD2
len: 14
CDR3nt: TGCAGTGGGACTAGCGGGAGGGCCGACAATGAGCAGTTCTTC
CDR3aa: CSGTSGRADNEQFF

v_gene: TRBV19
j_gene: TRBJ1-1
abundance: -
d_gene: TRBD1
len: 13
CDR3nt: TGTGCCAGTAGGACAGGGCTCGACGCTGAAGCTTTCTTT
CDR3aa: CASRTGLDAEAFF

v_gene: TRBV19
j_gene: TRBJ1-1
abundance: few
d_gene: -
len: 13
CDR3nt: TGTGCCAGTAAGGTGGGGGGCGGCGGTGAAGCTTTCTTT
CDR3aa: CASKVGGGGEAFF

v_gene: TRBV12-3/TRBV12-4
j_gene: TRBJ1-1
abundance: -
d_gene: TRBD1
len: 15
CDR3nt: TGTGCCAGCACCCCACAGGGGACTTTGAACACTGAAGCTTTCTTT
CDR3aa: CASTPQGTLNTEAFF

v_gene: TRBV12-3/TRBV12-4
j_gene: TRBJ2-1
abundance: -
d_gene: TRBD2
len: 16
CDR3nt: TGTGCCAGCAGTTTAGGAGGCCTAGCGGGGGACAATGAGCAGTTCTTC
CDR3aa: CASSLGGLAGDNEQFF

v_gene: TRBV7-8
j_gene: TRBJ2-4
abundance: many
d_gene: -
len: 14
CDR3nt: TGTGCCAGCAGCTTAGCGCAGGGGATGAACATTCAGTACTTC
CDR3aa: CASSLAQGMNIQYF

v_gene: TRBV20-1
j_gene: TRBJ2-7
abundance: -
d_gene: -
len: 15
CDR3nt: TGCAGTGCTAGAGATGGCCGGGGTCCGATGCGCGAGCAGTACTTC
CDR3aa: CSARDGRGPMREQYF

v_gene: TRBV28
j_gene: TRBJ2-5
abundance: -
d_gene: TRBD2
len: 19
CDR3nt: TGTGCCAGCACTTGGATCCAGGGGCTAGCGGGAGCCGAACAAGAGACCCAGTACTTC
CDR3aa: CASTWIQGLAGAEQETQYF